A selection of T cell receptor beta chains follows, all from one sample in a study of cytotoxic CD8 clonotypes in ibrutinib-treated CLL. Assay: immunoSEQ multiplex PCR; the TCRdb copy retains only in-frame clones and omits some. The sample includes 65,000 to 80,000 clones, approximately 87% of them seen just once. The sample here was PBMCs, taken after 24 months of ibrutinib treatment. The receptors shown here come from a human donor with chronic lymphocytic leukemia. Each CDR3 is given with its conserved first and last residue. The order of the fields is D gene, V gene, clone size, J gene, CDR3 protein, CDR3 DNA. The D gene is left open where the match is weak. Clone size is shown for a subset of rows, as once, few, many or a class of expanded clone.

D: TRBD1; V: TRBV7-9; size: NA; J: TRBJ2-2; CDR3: CASSYDRGWTGELFF; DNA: TGTGCCAGCAGCTATGACAGGGGTTGGACCGGGGAGCTGTTTTTT
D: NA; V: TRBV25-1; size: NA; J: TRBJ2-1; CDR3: CASSGAGQRAEQFF; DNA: TGTGCCAGCAGTGGGGCAGGCCAGCGCGCTGAGCAGTTCTTC
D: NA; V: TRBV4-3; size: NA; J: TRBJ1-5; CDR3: CASSQDLGGPTNNQPQHF; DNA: TGCGCCAGCAGCCAAGATCTGGGGGGACCGACCAACAATCAGCCCCAGCATTTT
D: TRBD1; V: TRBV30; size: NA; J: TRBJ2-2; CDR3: CAWSVFGAGGGELFF; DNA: TGTGCCTGGAGTGTATTCGGGGCAGGGGGCGGGGAGCTGTTTTTT
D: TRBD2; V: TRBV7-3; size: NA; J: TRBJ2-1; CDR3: CASSLGTSRNEQFF; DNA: TGTGCCAGCAGCTTAGGGACTAGCCGCAATGAGCAGTTCTTC
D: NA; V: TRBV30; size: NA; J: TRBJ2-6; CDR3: CAWELSSGANVLTF; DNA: TGTGCCTGGGAACTAAGCTCTGGGGCCAACGTCCTGACTTTC
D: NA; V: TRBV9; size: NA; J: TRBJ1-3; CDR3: CASSVNVGQTGNTIYF; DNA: TGTGCCAGCAGCGTCAATGTAGGACAGACTGGAAACACCATATATTTT
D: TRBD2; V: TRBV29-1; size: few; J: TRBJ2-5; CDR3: CSAKKGGETQYF; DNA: TGCAGCGCAAAAAAGGGAGGGGAGACCCAGTACTTC
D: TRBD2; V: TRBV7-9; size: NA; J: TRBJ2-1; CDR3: CASTLSGRNNEQFF; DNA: TGTGCCAGCACCTTGAGCGGGAGGAACAATGAGCAGTTCTTC
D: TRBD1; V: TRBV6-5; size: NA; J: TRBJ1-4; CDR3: CASSYGDSRNEKLFF; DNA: TGTGCCAGCAGTTACGGGGACAGCCGTAATGAAAAACTGTTTTTT
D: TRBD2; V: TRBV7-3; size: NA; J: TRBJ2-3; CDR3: CASSSKGLAYTDTQYF; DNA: TGTGCCAGCAGCTCTAAGGGACTAGCTTACACAGATACGCAGTATTTT
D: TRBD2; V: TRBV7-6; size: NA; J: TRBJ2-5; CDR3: CASSSSGGRGTQYF; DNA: TGTGCCAGCAGCTCTAGCGGGGGGAGAGGGACCCAGTACTTC
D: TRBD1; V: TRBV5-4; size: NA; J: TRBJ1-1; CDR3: CASTQGGRDTEAFF; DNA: TGTGCCAGCACCCAGGGGGGCCGGGACACTGAAGCTTTCTTT
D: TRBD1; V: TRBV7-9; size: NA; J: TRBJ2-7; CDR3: CASSLVGTGTYEQYF; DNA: TGTGCCAGCAGCTTAGTCGGGACAGGAACCTACGAGCAGTACTTC
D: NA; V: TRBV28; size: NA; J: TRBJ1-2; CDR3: CASSLKFGDPKAGYTF; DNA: TGTGCCAGCAGTTTGAAATTCGGGGATCCGAAGGCTGGCTACACCTTC